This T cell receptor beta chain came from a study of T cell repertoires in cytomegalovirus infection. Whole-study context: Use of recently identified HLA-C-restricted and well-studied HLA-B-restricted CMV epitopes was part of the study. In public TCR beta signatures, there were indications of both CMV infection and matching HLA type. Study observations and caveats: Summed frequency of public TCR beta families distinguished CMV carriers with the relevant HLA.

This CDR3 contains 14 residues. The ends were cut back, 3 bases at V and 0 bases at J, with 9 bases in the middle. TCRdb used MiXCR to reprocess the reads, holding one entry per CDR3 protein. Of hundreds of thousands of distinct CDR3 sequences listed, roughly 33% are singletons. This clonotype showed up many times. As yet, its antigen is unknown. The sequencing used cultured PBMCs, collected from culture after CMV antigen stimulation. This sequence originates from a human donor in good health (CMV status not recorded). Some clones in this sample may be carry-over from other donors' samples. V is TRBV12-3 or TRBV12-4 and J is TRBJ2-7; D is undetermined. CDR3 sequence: CASSFRPSSYEQYF. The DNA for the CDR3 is TGTGCCAGCAGTTTTAGGCCGAGCTCCTACGAGCAGTACTTC.